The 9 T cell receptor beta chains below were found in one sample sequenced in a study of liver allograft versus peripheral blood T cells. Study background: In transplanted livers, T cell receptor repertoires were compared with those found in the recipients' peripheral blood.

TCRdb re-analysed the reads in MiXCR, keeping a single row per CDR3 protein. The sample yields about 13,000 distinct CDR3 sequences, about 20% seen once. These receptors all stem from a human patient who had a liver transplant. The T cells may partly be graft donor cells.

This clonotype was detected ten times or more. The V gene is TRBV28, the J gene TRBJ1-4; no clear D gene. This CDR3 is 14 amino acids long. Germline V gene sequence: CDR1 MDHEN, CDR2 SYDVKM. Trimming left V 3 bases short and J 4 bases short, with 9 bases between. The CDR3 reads CASSLAHLNEKLFF. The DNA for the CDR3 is TGTGCCAGCAGTTTGGCGCACCTTAATGAAAAACTGTTTTTT.

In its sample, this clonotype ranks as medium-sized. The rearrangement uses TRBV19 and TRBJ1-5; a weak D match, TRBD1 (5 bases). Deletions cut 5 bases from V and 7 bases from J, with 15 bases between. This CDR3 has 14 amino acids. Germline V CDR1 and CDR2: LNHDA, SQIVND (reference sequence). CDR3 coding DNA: TGTGCCAGTAGTGCATCAAGGGGAGGCCAGCCCCAGCATTTT. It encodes CASSASRGGQPQHF.

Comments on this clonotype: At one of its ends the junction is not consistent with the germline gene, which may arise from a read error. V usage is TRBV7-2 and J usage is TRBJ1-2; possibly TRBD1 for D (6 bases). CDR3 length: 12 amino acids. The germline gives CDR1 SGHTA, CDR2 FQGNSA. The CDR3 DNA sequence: TGTGCCGGCAGCTTAGGGGGGGGAGGCTACACCTTC. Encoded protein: CAGSLGGGGYTF.

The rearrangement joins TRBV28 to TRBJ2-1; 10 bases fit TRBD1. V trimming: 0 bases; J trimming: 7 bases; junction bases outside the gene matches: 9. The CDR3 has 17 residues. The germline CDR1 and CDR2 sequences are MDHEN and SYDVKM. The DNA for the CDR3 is TGTGCCAGCAGTTTATGGCCCGGGACAGGGGTAGATAATGAGCAGTTCTTC. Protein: CASSLWPGTGVDNEQFF.

The CDR3 DNA reads as TGCAGTGCCCATACGAGGAAAATGGACCAGCGGCCCCAGCATTTT. It codes for CSAHTRKMDQRPQHF. The chain couples TRBV20-1 to TRBJ1-5; D remains unclear. The CDR3 has 15 residues. V shed 6 bases and J shed 9 bases, with 24 bases lying between them. Germline V gene sequence: CDR1 DFQATT, CDR2 SNEGSKA (reference sequence).

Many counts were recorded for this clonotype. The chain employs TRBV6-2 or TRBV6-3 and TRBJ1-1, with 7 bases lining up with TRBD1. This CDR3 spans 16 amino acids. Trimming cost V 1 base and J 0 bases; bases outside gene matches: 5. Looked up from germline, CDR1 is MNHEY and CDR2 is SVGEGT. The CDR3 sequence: CASSYYRDRMNTEAFF. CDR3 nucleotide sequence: TGTGCCAGCAGTTACTATCGGGACAGAATGAACACTGAAGCTTTCTTT.

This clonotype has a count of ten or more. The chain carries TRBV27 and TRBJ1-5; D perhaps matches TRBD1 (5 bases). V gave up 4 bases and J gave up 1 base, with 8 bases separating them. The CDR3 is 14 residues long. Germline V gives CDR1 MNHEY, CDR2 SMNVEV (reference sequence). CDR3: CASSSGWSNQPQHF. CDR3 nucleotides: TGTGCCAGCAGTTCAGGGTGGAGCAATCAGCCCCAGCATTTT.

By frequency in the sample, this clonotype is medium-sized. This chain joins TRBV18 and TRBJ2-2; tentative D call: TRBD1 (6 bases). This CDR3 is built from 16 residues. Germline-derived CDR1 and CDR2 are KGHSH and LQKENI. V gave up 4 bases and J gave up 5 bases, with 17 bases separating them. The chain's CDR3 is CASSLQGRQLTGELFF. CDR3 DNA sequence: TGTGCCAGCTCACTTCAGGGGCGCCAACTAACCGGGGAGCTGTTTTTT.

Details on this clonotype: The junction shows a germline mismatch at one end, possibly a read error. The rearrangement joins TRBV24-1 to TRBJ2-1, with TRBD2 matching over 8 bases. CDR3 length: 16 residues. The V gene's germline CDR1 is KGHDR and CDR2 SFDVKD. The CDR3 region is CATSDFTSGPQVELFF. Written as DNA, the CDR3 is TGTGCCACCAGTGATTTTACTAGCGGCCCCCAGGTAGAGCTGTTCTTC.